Presented here are 23 T cell receptor beta chains from one specimen sequenced in a study of CD8 T cells in ankylosing spondylitis. TCRdb re-called the 5' RACE reads through MiXCR, storing one row per CDR3 protein. The table lists just over 300,000 distinct CDR3 sequences, about a fifth of them singletons, with approximately 3.7% in the top ten. Sequencing input: blood, either unsorted or a sorted T cell fraction (not recorded which). These receptors were collected from a female donor with ankylosing spondylitis or in good health (not recorded which).

This clonotype was picked up a small number of times. The rearrangement joins TRBV20-1 to TRBJ1-1, with a possible D match to TRBD1 (5 bases). V was cut by 5 bases and J by 1 base, with 14 bases left in between. The CDR3 has 14 amino acids. Germline CDR1 and CDR2: DFQATT and SNEGSKA (reference sequence). The CDR3 region has the DNA TGCAGTGCTCGGCCGGGACGGACGAACACTGAAGCTTTCTTT. As protein: CSARPGRTNTEAFF.

The sample holds a few counts of this clonotype. The J gene is TRBJ2-3, the V gene TRBV9, with D possibly TRBD2 on 5 matching bases. The CDR3 runs to 13 residues. Trimming removed 4 bases at V and 9 bases at J, with 15 bases between. In germline, CDR1 is SGDLS, CDR2 YYNGEE. As DNA, the CDR3 is TGTGCCAGCAGCACCCACACTAGTGACACGCAGTATTTT. Residues: CASSTHTSDTQYF.

This clonotype was counted ten times or more. The CDR3 DNA reads TGTGCCAGCAGACCGAGAAATAGCACAGATACGCAGTATTTT. It encodes CASRPRNSTDTQYF. This sequence joins TRBV7-2 and TRBJ2-3, with no clear D. Trimming pared 6 bases from V and 0 bases from J, leaving 10 bases between. The CDR3 runs to 14 residues. Germline assignment: CDR1 SGHTA and CDR2 FQGNSA.

The table lists this clonotype with many counts. The chain recombines TRBV20-1 with TRBJ2-3; 10 bases are shared with TRBD2. This CDR3 spans 18 amino acids. The germline CDR1 and CDR2 sequences are DFQATT and SNEGSKA (reference sequence). Trimming at V came to 0 bases and at J to 5 bases, leaving 14 bases not matched to a gene. CDR3 nucleotide sequence: TGCAGTGCTAGAGAAATAGGAAAAGCGGGAGGGCCCAAAGATACGCAGTATTTT. The encoded protein is CSAREIGKAGGPKDTQYF.

This clonotype has a count of ten or more. The chain joins TRBV29-1 to TRBJ2-3; 7 bases agree with TRBD2. Germline trimming cut 2 bases from V and 6 bases from J; bases unmatched to any gene: 11. This CDR3 is built from 15 residues. Germline CDR1 SQVTM, CDR2 ANQGSEA. The CDR3 DNA sequence: TGCAGCGTTGAACCCATAGGGAGGGCAGGGGATACGCAGTATTTT. It yields the protein CSVEPIGRAGDTQYF.

This clonotype was seen once. The V and J genes are TRBV4-2 and TRBJ2-7; 8 bases agree with TRBD1. The germline V gene encodes CDR1 LGHNA and CDR2 YNFKEQ. Trimming took 1 base from V and 5 from J; bases not matched to a gene: 10. The CDR3 totals 16 residues. The CDR3 region is CASSQGLGQDLNEQYF. CDR3 nucleotide sequence: TGTGCCAGCAGCCAAGGCCTGGGACAGGATTTGAACGAGCAGTACTTC.

J is TRBJ1-2 and V is TRBV6-1; D may be TRBD1 (6 bases). CDR1 is MNHNS, CDR2 SASEGT, per germline. V was cut by 5 bases and J by 4 bases, with 14 bases left in between. The CDR3 is 14 amino acids. The CDR3 region is CASSPPRGSYGYTF. In DNA, the CDR3 is TGTGCCAGCAGTCCCCCTAGGGGGTCCTATGGCTACACCTTC.

This clonotype has just a few counts. The V gene is TRBV4-2, the J gene TRBJ1-6; TRBD1 agrees at 7 bases. The CDR3 totals 14 residues. In germline, CDR1 is LGHNA, CDR2 YNFKEQ. Unmatched junction bases numbered 2, after V lost 0 bases and J lost 9 bases. The DNA for the CDR3 is TGTGCCAGCAGCCAAGATCAGGGGGTTTCACCCCTCCACTTT. This encodes CASSQDQGVSPLHF.

There are a few counts of this clonotype. The genes are TRBV15 and TRBJ2-1; 10 nucleotides align to TRBD1. Unmatched junction bases numbered 7, after V lost 4 bases and J lost 4 bases. Per germline, CDR1 LNHNV and CDR2 YYDKDF (reference sequence). The CDR3 runs 16 residues. In DNA form, the CDR3 reads TGTGCCACCAGCATTCGGGGGGGACAGGGGTACAATGAGCAGTTCTTC. Amino acid sequence: CATSIRGGQGYNEQFF.

This clonotype occurred a few times. The V call is TRBV29-1, the J call TRBJ2-1; 9 positions agree with TRBD1. The germline V gene has CDR1 SQVTM and CDR2 ANQGSEA. V lost 8 bases to trimming and J lost 7 bases; unmatched junction nucleotides: 15. CDR3 length: 15 amino acids. The CDR3 loop is CSPGEWTGVRNEQFF. The CDR3 DNA follows: TGCAGCCCAGGGGAGTGGACAGGGGTTCGGAATGAGCAGTTCTTC.

In the case of this clonotype: At one end, the junction sequence differs from germline, possibly due to a read error. This sequence joins TRBV6-1 and TRBJ1-3; D uncertain. The germline gives CDR1 MNHNS, CDR2 SASEGT. The CDR3 extends over 15 amino acids. CDR3 region: CVSSPPEVAGNTIYF. CDR3 nucleotides: TGTGTCAGCAGTCCGCCGGAGGTTGCTGGAAACACCATATATTTT.

The gene calls are TRBV7-2 and TRBJ2-1, with D maybe TRBD2 (5 bases). CDR3 length: 12 amino acids. The V gene's germline CDR1 is SGHTA and CDR2 FQGNSA. V lost 5 bases to trimming and J lost 12 bases, with 14 bases between them. The CDR3 reads CASSPYSVGQFF. In DNA form, the CDR3 reads TGTGCCAGCAGCCCCTATAGCGTGGGGCAGTTCTTC.

The chain recombines TRBV27 with TRBJ1-2; D remains ambiguous. V was trimmed by 5 bases and J by 3 bases, leaving 10 bases between them. This CDR3 is 13 amino acids long. Germline V gene sequence: CDR1 MNHEY, CDR2 SMNVEV (reference sequence). The CDR3 region is CASSTSGDYGYTF. CDR3 nucleotide sequence: TGTGCCAGCAGTACATCAGGAGACTATGGCTACACCTTC.

This chain joins TRBV10-3 and TRBJ1-1; D remains unclear. The CDR3 extends over 13 amino acids. Germline values: CDR1 ENHRY, CDR2 SYGVKD. V gave up 8 bases and J gave up 4 bases, with 14 bases separating them. CDR3 DNA sequence: TGTGCCATCGGGCCTGGGCCGGGCACTGAAGCTTTCTTT. Its protein is CAIGPGPGTEAFF.

This clonotype came up a few times. CDR3 coding DNA: TGTGCCAGCACCCCGGGGGCGACCCGGGCAGATACGCAGTATTTT. It is translated as CASTPGATRADTQYF. The chain couples TRBV12-3 or TRBV12-4 to TRBJ2-3; D tentatively fits TRBD1 or TRBD2 (6 bases each). V shed 7 bases and J shed 4 bases, with 18 bases lying between them. The CDR3 sequence is 15 residues long.

The chain joins TRBV27 to TRBJ2-4; possible D gene TRBD2, 7 bases. This CDR3 spans 16 amino acids. V shed 5 bases and J shed 1 base, with 15 bases lying between them. Germline V gene sequence: CDR1 MNHEY, CDR2 SMNVEV (reference sequence). CDR3 in DNA: TGTGCCAGCAGTGGGCGCGGGGGCGCGGCCAAAAACATTCAGTACTTC. Its protein is CASSGRGGAAKNIQYF.

The chain recombines TRBV6-1 with TRBJ2-7, with 9 bases aligning to TRBD2. The V gene's germline CDR1 is MNHNS and CDR2 SASEGT. The CDR3 covers 17 residues. V dropped 6 bases and J dropped 2; count of bases not matched to a gene: 14. The CDR3 loop is CASSSTLAGVKTYEQYF. In DNA, the CDR3 is TGTGCCAGCAGCTCTACGTTAGCGGGAGTAAAAACCTACGAGCAGTACTTC.

This clonotype occurred a few times. V gene TRBV7-2 combines with J gene TRBJ2-1; D possibly uses TRBD1 or TRBD2 (7 bases each). The CDR3 is 17 amino acids. Trimming shortened V by 4 bases and J by 1 base, and 17 bases separated the two germline ends. Germline-derived CDR1 and CDR2 are SGHTA and FQGNSA. DNA for the CDR3: TGTGCCAGCAGCTCTCGGACCAGGGGGGGTTCCTACAATGAGCAGTTCTTC. Translating it yields CASSSRTRGGSYNEQFF.

The chain is built from TRBV20-1 and TRBJ1-2; 8 bases align to TRBD1. The CDR3 consists of 15 residues. The germline V gene encodes CDR1 DFQATT and CDR2 SNEGSKA (reference sequence). The V and J ends lost 3 bases and 6 bases, in that order; junction bases with no gene match: 12. CDR3 coding DNA: TGCAGTGCTAGCTTTAGACAGGGGACCGGGGATGGCTACACCTTC. Translated, it gives CSASFRQGTGDGYTF.

This clonotype was seen more than once but under ten times. The V and J genes are TRBV9 and TRBJ2-1, with 13 bases matching TRBD2. Germline V gene lookup returns CDR1 SGDLS and CDR2 YYNGEE. V lost 4 bases to trimming and J lost 9 bases; unmatched junction nucleotides: 19. The CDR3 loop spans 19 amino acids. CDR3: CASSPRRATSGRIGIEQFF. The CDR3 nucleotides are TGTGCCAGCAGCCCTCGTAGAGCGACTAGCGGGAGGATAGGTATTGAGCAGTTCTTC.

This chain uses TRBV28 with TRBJ2-1; D tentatively reads TRBD1 or TRBD2 (5 bases each). This CDR3 has 15 residues. Trimming pared 3 bases from V and 10 bases from J, leaving 19 bases between. Germline values: CDR1 MDHEN, CDR2 SYDVKM. Written as DNA, the CDR3 is TGTGCCAGCAGTTTGGGGCGGATCGGGATGGACGAGCAGTTCTTC. Amino acids: CASSLGRIGMDEQFF.

The chain recombines TRBV12-5 with TRBJ1-5, with no clear D. Germline V lookup: CDR1 LGHNT, CDR2 FRNRAP. V dropped 3 bases and J dropped 4 bases, with 13 bases sitting between them. The CDR3 spans 15 residues. The CDR3 is CASGFERTGNQPQHF. The DNA for the CDR3 is TGTGCTAGTGGTTTTGAAAGGACGGGGAATCAGCCCCAGCATTTT.

This clonotype has ten or more counts. The chain uses TRBV29-1 and TRBJ2-7, with 8 bases matching TRBD1. The CDR3 covers 13 residues. Germline V lookup: CDR1 SQVTM, CDR2 ANQGSEA. V dropped 3 bases and J dropped 1; count of bases not matched to a gene: 2. Written as DNA, the CDR3 is TGCAGCGTTGATGGGGACAGGTCCTACGAGCAGTACTTC. It codes for CSVDGDRSYEQYF.